Listed here are 31 T cell receptor beta chains from one sample, sequenced in a study of cytomegalovirus exposure and HLA in healthy donors. The PCR contained 60 Vbeta and 13 Jbeta primers. The data were produced by immunoSEQ multiplex PCR, yet TCRdb's version contains in-frame clones alone and is incomplete. The table includes 85,000 to 90,000 clones, about 87% detected once. Sequenced: PBMCs. These receptors originate from a man aged 18 to 30 in good health and CMV-seronegative.

This rearrangement joins TRBV7-9 to TRBJ1-1; unclear D gene. Between the trimmed V and J ends, which lost 5 bases and 1 base, there was a span of 8 bases. Germline V lookup: CDR1 SEHNR, CDR2 FQNEAQ (reference sequence). The CDR3 is made up of 13 amino acids. The CDR3 DNA sequence: TGTGCCAGCAGCGACAACAAGAACACTGAAGCTTTCTTT. Protein sequence: CASSDNKNTEAFF.

The chain couples TRBV18 to TRBJ2-5; D is uncertain. CDR1 and CDR2 from the germline V gene are KGHSH and LQKENI. CDR3 size: 11 residues. Trimming took 6 bases from V and 2 from J, leaving 4 bases between them. The CDR3 protein is CASSRQETQYF. The CDR3 DNA follows: TGTGCCAGCTCCCGGCAAGAGACCCAGTACTTC.

CDR3 residues: CASSLWGGATGELFF. The CDR3 nucleotides are TGTGCCAGCAGTTTATGGGGAGGAGCCACCGGGGAGCTGTTTTTT. The chain couples TRBV28 to TRBJ2-2; the D gene is possibly TRBD2 (6 bases). Germline V gene lookup returns CDR1 MDHEN and CDR2 SYDVKM. CDR3 length: 15 residues. V lost 0 bases, J lost 4 bases, and 9 bases lay in between.

The V call is TRBV11-2, the J call TRBJ2-2, with D maybe TRBD1 (6 bases). Germline values: CDR1 SGHAT, CDR2 FQNNGV. V lost 2 bases, J lost 4 bases, and 14 bases lay in between. The CDR3 contains 16 residues. The CDR3 sequence is CASSLKDSFSTGELFF. For the CDR3, the DNA is TGTGCCAGCAGCTTAAAGGACAGTTTCAGCACCGGGGAGCTGTTTTTT. Full variable domain (rest looked up from reference TRBV11-2 and TRBJ2-2): EAGVAQSPRYKIIEKRQSVAFWCNPISGHATLYWYQQILGQGPKLLIQFQNNGVVDDSQLPKDRFSAERLKGVDSTLKIQPAKLEDSAVYLCASSLKDSFSTGELFFGEGSRLTVL.

The J gene is TRBJ2-7, the V gene TRBV9; tentatively, D is TRBD2 (6 bases). The CDR3 covers 14 residues. V dropped 3 bases and J dropped 0 bases, with 10 bases sitting between them. Germline V gives CDR1 SGDLS, CDR2 YYNGEE. The CDR3 loop is CASSGASASYEQYF. The CDR3 DNA is TGTGCCAGCAGCGGGGCTAGCGCCTCCTACGAGCAGTACTTC.

The table lists this clone with a few counts. The rearrangement links TRBV4-3 to TRBJ2-7; 11 nucleotides line up with TRBD1. V lost 5 bases, J lost 4 bases, and 7 bases stayed unmatched. This CDR3 spans 15 amino acids. The germline gives CDR1 LGHNA, CDR2 YSLEER. CDR3: CASSSRDRGYYEQYF. The DNA for the CDR3 is TGCGCCAGCAGCAGCCGGGACAGGGGGTATTACGAGCAGTACTTC.

The chain uses TRBV7-9 and TRBJ2-5; TRBD1 matches at 7 bases. J gave up 1 base and V 2 bases, and 7 bases lay outside the gene matches. The CDR3 sequence is 16 residues long. Germline V gene data show CDR1 as SEHNR and CDR2 as FQNEAQ (reference sequence). In nucleotides, the CDR3 is TGTGCCAGCAGCTTAAAACTGGGACAGACCCAAGAGACCCAGTACTTC. Protein: CASSLKLGQTQETQYF.

For the CDR3, the DNA is TGTGCCAGCAGCTCCCTCGGGAGTGGCAAAAACATTCAGTACTTC. It specifies CASSSLGSGKNIQYF. The J gene is TRBJ2-4, the V gene TRBV7-3; D is possibly TRBD2 (6 bases). Germline V gene lookup returns CDR1 SGHTA and CDR2 FQGTGA. The V gene lost 4 bases and the J gene lost 3 bases, with 13 bases spanning the gap. The CDR3 runs to 15 residues.

The rearrangement uses TRBV4-3 and TRBJ2-3, with 11 bases fitting TRBD2. V trimming: 4 bases; J trimming: 3 bases; junction bases outside the gene matches: 3. This CDR3 spans 15 amino acids. Looked up from germline, CDR1 is LGHNA and CDR2 is YSLEER. CDR3 region: CASSPGLAVTDTQYF. The CDR3 DNA is TGCGCCAGCAGCCCGGGACTAGCGGTTACAGATACGCAGTATTTT.

The V gene is TRBV5-6, the J gene TRBJ2-1; 11 bases are a match to TRBD2. This CDR3 comprises 17 residues. Germline CDR1 is SGHDT and CDR2 is YYEEEE. V shed 1 base and J 5 bases; nucleotides not matched to a gene: 8. CDR3 nucleotides: TGTGCCAGCAGCTTGCTTCCTAGCGGGAGGCCAGACAATGAGCAGTTCTTC. Translated, it gives CASSLLPSGRPDNEQFF.

In the case of this clone: Other DNA sequences within the sample encode an identical CDR3. This chain joins TRBV4-1 and TRBJ1-4; maybe TRBD1 (6 bases). The V and J ends lost 0 bases and 2 bases respectively, with 16 bases between them. The CDR3 extends over 18 amino acids. Germline V gene lookup returns CDR1 MGHRA and CDR2 YSYEKL. The DNA of the CDR3 is TGCGCCAGCAGCCAAGATAGGGATAGGGGGGGGACTAATGAAAAACTGTTTTTT. Protein: CASSQDRDRGGTNEKLFF.

CDR3 sequence reads: CSVRQAYEQYF. In DNA, the CDR3 is TGCAGTGTACGCCAGGCCTACGAGCAGTACTTC. V and J are TRBV20-1 and TRBJ2-7; D is undetermined. Germline values: CDR1 DFQATT, CDR2 SNEGSKA (reference sequence). This CDR3 is 11 amino acids long. V dropped 7 bases and J dropped 2 bases, with 9 bases sitting between them.

The chain carries TRBV6-1 and TRBJ2-3, with D perhaps TRBD2 (7 bases). The germline gives CDR1 MNHNS, CDR2 SASEGT. V was clipped by 2 bases and J by 9 bases, with 9 bases between them. The CDR3 runs 12 residues. The DNA for the CDR3 is TGTGCCAGCAGTGAAAGGGGGGGGACGCAGTATTTT. Encoded protein: CASSERGGTQYF.

A remark on this clone: This sample also contains other DNA sequences that code for the same CDR3. The CDR3 DNA is TGCGCCAGCAGCGACCAACTAGCGGGAGTATACGAGCAGTACTTC. Translated, it gives CASSDQLAGVYEQYF. The genes are TRBV4-3 and TRBJ2-7; 11 positions match TRBD2. Germline trimming cut 5 bases from V and 4 bases from J; bases unmatched to any gene: 7. The germline V gene encodes CDR1 LGHNA and CDR2 YSLEER. The CDR3 covers 15 residues.

This chain links TRBV5-1 with TRBJ2-1, with D possibly TRBD1 on 6 matching bases. This CDR3 spans 12 amino acids. CDR1 is SGHRS, CDR2 YFSETQ, per germline. Trimming shortened V by 4 bases and J by 7 bases, and 9 bases separated the two germline ends. CDR3 protein: CASSQGHNEQFF. CDR3 coding DNA: TGCGCCAGCAGCCAGGGGCATAATGAGCAGTTCTTC.

The rearrangement joins TRBV4-3 to TRBJ2-1; 9 bases are a match to TRBD2. Germline CDR1 and CDR2: LGHNA and YSLEER. CDR3 size: 17 residues. J gave up 7 bases and V 2 bases, and 12 bases lay outside the gene matches. This CDR3 reads CASSQTALAGVKNEQFF. The CDR3, as DNA: TGCGCCAGCAGCCAAACCGCATTAGCGGGAGTTAAAAATGAGCAGTTCTTC.

The rearrangement joins TRBV7-8 to TRBJ1-1; 7 bases map to TRBD1. Germline CDR1 SGHVS, CDR2 FQNEAQ. J lost 2 bases, V lost 0 bases, and 9 bases had no gene match. The CDR3 is made up of 17 amino acids. The CDR3, as DNA: TGTGCCAGCAGCTTAGCGCCGTACAGGGGAGGTAACACTGAAGCTTTCTTT. Protein product: CASSLAPYRGGNTEAFF.

This chain uses TRBV7-9 with TRBJ1-1, with D perhaps matching TRBD1 (5 bases). The germline V and J ends were trimmed by 8 bases and 3 bases, with 7 bases remaining between them. Germline V lookup: CDR1 SEHNR, CDR2 FQNEAQ (reference sequence). This CDR3 is 11 amino acids long. For the CDR3, the DNA is TGTGCCAGCGACAGATACACTGAAGCTTTCTTT. Translated: CASDRYTEAFF.

V usage is TRBV5-1 and J usage is TRBJ2-1; 9 bases line up with TRBD2. This CDR3 contains 14 residues. V shed 5 bases, J shed 6 bases, and the junction held 6 bases outside the gene matches. Germline V gene data show CDR1 as SGHRS and CDR2 as YFSETQ. For the CDR3, the DNA is TGCGCCAGCAGGGAGGCGGGAGGGTGCAATGAGCAGTTCTTC. Amino acids: CASREAGGCNEQFF.

DNA for the CDR3: TGTGCCAGCAGTGTGGGCCCCTACAATGAGCAGTTCTTC. Its protein is CASSVGPYNEQFF. The chain recombines TRBV28 with TRBJ2-1; no clear D gene. This CDR3 is 13 amino acids long. Germline CDR1 and CDR2: MDHEN and SYDVKM. V lost 5 bases, J lost 2 bases, and 7 bases lay in between.

This clone appeared a single time. At the DNA level, this CDR3 is encoded by other sequences in the same sample as well. The V gene is TRBV5-1, the J gene TRBJ1-1, with no clear D. The V gene lost 2 bases and the J gene lost 1 base, with 9 bases spanning the gap. The CDR3 loop spans 14 amino acids. Germline V CDR1 and CDR2: SGHRS, YFSETQ. In DNA, the CDR3 is TGCGCCAGCAGCTTCGGCGGTTCGAACACTGAAGCTTTCTTT. Translating it yields CASSFGGSNTEAFF.

This rearrangement joins TRBV11-2 to TRBJ2-7, with D maybe TRBD2 (6 bases). With 5 bases removed from V and 6 bases from J, the gap between germline ends came to 14 bases. CDR1 and CDR2 (germline): SGHAT, FQNNGV. The CDR3 is made up of 13 amino acids. The CDR3 sequence: CASSISRGGEQYF. CDR3 in DNA: TGTGCCAGCAGCATCTCGCGGGGTGGCGAGCAGTACTTC.

V is TRBV6-1 and J is TRBJ2-7, with 8 bases fitting TRBD1. Looked up from germline, CDR1 is MNHNS and CDR2 is SASEGT. Losses at the gene ends were 5 bases for V and 5 bases for J; bases not matched to a gene: 8. This CDR3 contains 14 residues. This CDR3 reads CASSSTTGVHEQYF. The CDR3 bases are TGTGCCAGCAGTTCCACGACAGGGGTCCACGAGCAGTACTTC.

The CDR3 protein is CASKLTTDRANEQFF. CDR3 nucleotides: TGTGCCAGCAAACTGACCACGGACAGGGCTAATGAGCAGTTCTTC. V and J are TRBV5-4 and TRBJ2-1, with 8 nucleotides matching TRBD1. The V gene end was trimmed by 6 bases and the J gene end by 7 bases; junction bases not matched to a gene: 12. In germline, CDR1 is SGHNT, CDR2 YYREEE (reference sequence). CDR3 length: 15 amino acids.

The J gene is TRBJ2-2, the V gene TRBV5-1; 10 positions match TRBD1. Germline loops: CDR1 SGHRS, CDR2 YFSETQ. The V and J ends lost 5 bases and 8 bases, in that order; junction bases with no gene match: 9. The CDR3 sequence is 15 residues long. The CDR3 loop reads CASSSGTGVTGELFF. As DNA, the CDR3 is TGCGCCAGCAGTTCCGGGACAGGGGTTACTGGGGAGCTGTTTTTT. Variable domain in full (rest from reference TRBV5-1 and TRBJ2-2): KAGVTQTPRYLIKTRGQQVTLSCSPISGHRSVSWYQQTPGQGLQFLFEYFSETQRNKGNFPGRFSGRQFSNSRSEMNVSTLELGDSALYLCASSSGTGVTGELFFGEGSRLTVL.

In this sample, this clone turned up once. The chain uses TRBV11-2 and TRBJ2-2; 8 nucleotides align to TRBD1. The CDR3 loop spans 15 amino acids. From germline, CDR1 is SGHAT and CDR2 FQNNGV. V lost 1 base and J lost 11; bases outside the gene matches: 9. The CDR3 here is CASSLGDRGPGELFF. CDR3 nucleotides: TGTGCCAGCAGCTTAGGTGACAGGGGCCCTGGTGAGCTGTTTTTT.

The chain joins TRBV4-3 to TRBJ2-2; tentative D call: TRBD1 (6 bases). The germline V gene encodes CDR1 LGHNA and CDR2 YSLEER. V was trimmed by 1 base and J by 0 bases, leaving 12 bases between them. The CDR3 length is 17 residues. This CDR3 reads CASSQATGTTNTGELFF. The CDR3 DNA follows: TGCGCCAGCAGCCAAGCTACCGGGACAACGAACACCGGGGAGCTGTTTTTT.

The chain joins TRBV5-4 to TRBJ1-3, with D unclear. V lost 0 bases, J lost 0 bases, and 7 bases lay in between. This CDR3 region has 15 residues. Germline V gives CDR1 SGHNT, CDR2 YYREEE (reference sequence). The CDR3 DNA is TGTGCCAGCAGCTTGGCCGGAGCCTCTGGAAACACCATATATTTT. This translates into CASSLAGASGNTIYF.

The genes are TRBV7-2 and TRBJ2-1; TRBD1 aligns across 7 bases. The germline gives CDR1 SGHTA, CDR2 FQGNSA. This CDR3 is 13 amino acids long. V was clipped by 5 bases and J by 10 bases; unmatched bases: 8. The DNA of the CDR3 is TGTGCCAGCAGCCCTAACCGACAGGGAGAGCAGTTCTTC. It translates to CASSPNRQGEQFF.

J is TRBJ1-1 and V is TRBV2; 7 positions match TRBD1. Germline V lookup: CDR1 SNHLY, CDR2 FYNNEI. CDR3 length: 17 amino acids. V was clipped by 5 bases and J by 0 bases; unmatched bases: 12. The CDR3 loop reads CASSPDRSGRMNTEAFF. CDR3 in DNA: TGTGCCAGCAGTCCGGACAGGTCGGGGAGAATGAACACTGAAGCTTTCTTT.

The J gene is TRBJ2-5, the V gene TRBV28; TRBD2 aligns across 8 bases. The end of the DNA is better explained by TRBJ2-7, so the J call may be wrong. Per the germline V gene, CDR1 is MDHEN and CDR2 is SYDVKM. The CDR3 is 15 residues long. CDR3 protein: CASSPGTRSTYEQYF. CDR3 nucleotide sequence: TGTGCCAGCAGTCCCGGGACTAGATCCACCTACGAGCAGTACTTC.